Following are 5 T cell receptor beta chains from one sample sequenced in a study of blood T cell repertoires in COVID-19. TCRdb's copy holds only in-frame clones and misses some; the assay was immunoSEQ multiplex PCR. The table lists about 190,000 clones, 85% to 90% of them singletons. Sequences were obtained from peripheral blood. These receptors originate from a man aged 35 to 55 with active or convalescent COVID-19.

The chain combines TRBV7-3 with TRBJ2-1; 9 nucleotides agree with TRBD1. The germline V gene has CDR1 SGHTA and CDR2 FQGTGA. The CDR3 has 15 residues. V lost 2 bases to trimming and J lost 5 bases; unmatched junction nucleotides: 4. The CDR3 bases are TGTGCCAGCAGCTTACTACAGGGGGCTAACAATGAGCAGTTCTTC. It translates to CASSLLQGANNEQFF.

This clone showed up just once. V is TRBV27 and J is TRBJ1-2, with TRBD1 matching 11 bases. Germline lookup yields CDR1 MNHEY and CDR2 SMNVEV (reference sequence). The CDR3 loop spans 13 amino acids. Trimming cost V 6 bases and J 10 bases; bases outside gene matches: 7. The CDR3 here is CASSSGQGAIYTF. The CDR3 region has the DNA TGTGCCAGCAGCTCCGGACAGGGGGCTATCTACACCTTC.

The chain carries TRBV11-2 and TRBJ2-1; D may be TRBD1 (5 bases). Deletions cut 0 bases from V and 6 bases from J, with 9 bases between. Looked up from germline, CDR1 is SGHAT and CDR2 is FQNNGV. CDR3 length equals 14 residues. CDR3 DNA: TGTGCCAGCAGCTTAGAGGACACCCTCAATGAGCAGTTCTTC. Translated: CASSLEDTLNEQFF.

The chain employs TRBV19 and TRBJ1-5; possibly TRBD1 for D (5 bases). The germline CDR1 and CDR2 sequences are LNHDA and SQIVND (reference sequence). Deletions cut 6 bases from V and 0 bases from J, with 18 bases between. The CDR3 has 17 residues. CDR3 sequence reads: CASRKETGSYSNQPQHF. The CDR3 DNA follows: TGTGCCAGTAGGAAGGAAACAGGTAGTTATAGCAATCAGCCCCAGCATTTT.

The chain joins TRBV6-6 to TRBJ1-1, with 7 bases matching TRBD1. Unmatched junction bases numbered 15, after V lost 6 bases and J lost 5 bases. Germline V lookup: CDR1 MNHNY, CDR2 SVGAGI (reference sequence). This CDR3 comprises 16 residues. The CDR3 reads CASSKRGTAIGTEAFF. The CDR3 DNA follows: TGTGCCAGCAGCAAAAGAGGGACAGCCATTGGTACTGAAGCTTTCTTT.